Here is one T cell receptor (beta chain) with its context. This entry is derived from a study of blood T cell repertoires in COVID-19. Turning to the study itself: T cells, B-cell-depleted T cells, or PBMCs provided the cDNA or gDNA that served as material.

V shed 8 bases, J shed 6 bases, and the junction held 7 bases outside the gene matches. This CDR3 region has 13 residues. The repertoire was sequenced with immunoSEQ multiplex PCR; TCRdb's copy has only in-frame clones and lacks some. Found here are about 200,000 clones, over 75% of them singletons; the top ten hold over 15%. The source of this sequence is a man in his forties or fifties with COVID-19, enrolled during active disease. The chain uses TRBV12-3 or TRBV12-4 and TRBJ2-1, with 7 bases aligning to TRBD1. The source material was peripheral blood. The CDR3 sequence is CASGDRAPNEQFF. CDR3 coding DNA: TGTGCCAGCGGAGACAGGGCCCCCAATGAGCAGTTCTTC.